The 15 T cell receptor beta chains presented below share a single source sample, sequenced in a study of follicular helper T cells after annual influenza vaccination (TCRdb year 2017). The intended sense of this specimen's time point label: 2014-2015 season, pre-vaccination. Receptor libraries were prepared by the immunoSEQ multiplex PCR assay. The immuneACCESS repertoire file appears here via TCRdb, limited to in-frame rearrangements. These files lack a portion of the clones; in checked studies, under half of the deficit traces to unresolved V genes, and the cause of the others is not known. Here the sample has 26,000 or so clones; more than 80% occur a single time. Approximately 1.2% of the sample goes to the ten largest clones. This sample comprised CXCR5+ CD38- circulating T follicular helper cells from blood, obtained on the day of influenza vaccination. The sample's cell subset or site label, decoded: circulating Tfh, non-naive CD4+CXCR5+PD-1+ (ICOS+CD38+ or ICOS-CD38-). Receptors were obtained from an adult who received the influenza vaccine.

The V and J genes are TRBV28 and TRBJ2-7; 7 nucleotides line up with TRBD1. The CDR3 runs to 16 residues. Germline-derived CDR1 and CDR2 are MDHEN and SYDVKM. J lost 3 bases, V lost 2 bases, and 10 bases had no gene match. CDR3 coding DNA: TGTGCCAGCAGTTTACACCTGGGACAGCTTTACTACGAGCAGTACTTC. Protein product: CASSLHLGQLYYEQYF.

The V gene is TRBV5-1, the J gene TRBJ1-3; 7 bases fit TRBD1. The CDR3 covers 13 residues. J was trimmed by 8 bases and V by 7 bases; bases with no gene match: 9. Germline loops: CDR1 SGHRS, CDR2 YFSETQ. This CDR3 is CASRRGQEDTIYF. The CDR3 coding sequence is TGCGCCAGCCGGAGGGGGCAGGAAGACACCATATATTTT.

The count of this clone is one. This chain links TRBV7-2 with TRBJ2-7, with 7 bases fitting TRBD1. Unmatched junction bases numbered 6, after V lost 1 base and J lost 3 bases. CDR1 and CDR2 from the germline V gene are SGHTA and FQGNSA. The CDR3 is 15 amino acids. CDR3 loop: CASSLVTGARYEQYF. In DNA, the CDR3 is TGTGCCAGCAGCTTAGTTACAGGGGCCCGCTACGAGCAGTACTTC.

V usage is TRBV7-9 and J usage is TRBJ1-1, with a weak D call TRBD1 (6 bases). Germline CDR1 and CDR2: SEHNR and FQNEAQ (reference sequence). The V end was cut by 3 bases, the J end by 4 bases, with 12 bases between. The CDR3 has 14 residues. Here the CDR3 reads CASSFRGRVTEAFF. CDR3 in DNA: TGTGCCAGCAGCTTCAGGGGCAGGGTCACTGAAGCTTTCTTT.

The genes are TRBV5-3 and TRBJ1-5; the D is unclear. TRBV5-3 is an ORF; its function is uncertain. The ends were cut back, 1 base at V and 2 bases at J, with 13 bases in the middle. CDR3 length: 16 amino acids. The CDR3 protein is CARSLRRSQGNQPQHF. The CDR3 region has the DNA TGTGCCAGAAGCTTGAGGAGGTCCCAGGGCAATCAGCCCCAGCATTTT.

The CDR3 nucleotides read TGTGCCAGCAGCGATCCAACATTTAATTCACCCCTCCACTTT. Amino acids: CASSDPTFNSPLHF. This chain connects TRBV7-9 to TRBJ1-6; D uncertain. Germline V gene lookup returns CDR1 SEHNR and CDR2 FQNEAQ (reference sequence). Trimming left V 5 bases short and J 6 bases short, with 11 bases between. The CDR3 is 14 amino acids. The full variable domain, with the rest looked up from reference TRBV7-9 and TRBJ1-6, is DTGVSQNPRHKITKRGQNVTFRCDPISEHNRLYWYRQTLGQGPEFLTYFQNEAQLEKSRLLSDRFSAERPKGSFSTLEIQRTEQGDSAMYLCASSDPTFNSPLHFGNGTRLTVT.

The chain couples TRBV7-9 to TRBJ2-3; possible D gene TRBD1, 6 bases. V was shortened by 5 bases and J by 2 bases, with 17 bases between the two germline ends. In germline, CDR1 is SEHNR, CDR2 FQNEAQ (reference sequence). This CDR3 is built from 16 residues. CDR3 in amino acids: CASSLRPGTHTDTQYF. In DNA form, the CDR3 reads TGTGCCAGCAGCCTCCGACCAGGGACACACACAGATACGCAGTATTTT.

The chain joins TRBV11-2 to TRBJ2-4; perhaps TRBD2 as D (5 bases). Per the germline V gene, CDR1 is SGHAT and CDR2 is FQNNGV. CDR3 length: 14 residues. The V and J ends lost 1 base and 7 bases respectively, with 11 bases between them. The CDR3 DNA sequence: TGTGCCAGCAGCTTAGGAGAGGGTACGAACATTCAGTACTTC. Its protein product is CASSLGEGTNIQYF.

V and J are TRBV7-8 and TRBJ2-7; TRBD1 agrees at 7 bases. J gave up 3 bases and V 5 bases, and 13 bases lay outside the gene matches. The CDR3 spans 16 residues. The germline CDR1 and CDR2 sequences are SGHVS and FQNEAQ. The chain's CDR3 is CASSPRSTGAGYEQYF. The CDR3 bases are TGTGCCAGCAGCCCCCGATCTACAGGGGCAGGCTACGAGCAGTACTTC.

As DNA, the CDR3 is TGTGCCAGCAGCCTGACAGACGGTCGGGGCTACACCTTC. This translates into CASSLTDGRGYTF. The chain couples TRBV7-9 to TRBJ1-2; D may be TRBD1 (5 bases). Trimming left V 5 bases short and J 8 bases short, with 15 bases between. Germline V lookup: CDR1 SEHNR, CDR2 FQNEAQ (reference sequence). The CDR3 runs 13 residues. Complete variable domain (other parts from reference TRBV7-9 and TRBJ1-2): DTGVSQNPRHKITKRGQNVTFRCDPISEHNRLYWYRQTLGQGPEFLTYFQNEAQLEKSRLLSDRFSAERPKGSFSTLEIQRTEQGDSAMYLCASSLTDGRGYTFGSGTRLTVV.

This clone was recorded once. The DNA for the CDR3 is TGCGCCAGCAGCCAAGAACCCTTCTCGGTCCGGGGGATCCTTGCGTACAATGAGCAGTTCTTC. Protein sequence: CASSQEPFSVRGILAYNEQFF. V and J are TRBV4-1 and TRBJ2-1, with D maybe TRBD2 (6 bases). The CDR3 has 21 amino acids. Germline lookup yields CDR1 MGHRA and CDR2 YSYEKL. Trimming removed 0 bases at V and 4 bases at J, with 28 bases between.

V usage is TRBV12-5 and J usage is TRBJ2-5; TRBD2 agrees at 15 bases. CDR1 is LGHNT and CDR2 is FRNRAP in the germline V gene. The junction had 7 bases not matched to a gene; V was cut back by 6 bases and J by 5 bases. The CDR3 contains 16 residues. The CDR3 sequence: CASGPGLAGGRETQYF. In DNA, the CDR3 is TGTGCTAGTGGGCCGGGACTAGCGGGGGGTAGGGAGACCCAGTACTTC.

CDR3 in amino acids: CASSTGTGDNEQFF. CDR3 nucleotides: TGTGCCAGCAGCACCGGGACAGGGGACAATGAGCAGTTCTTC. The genes are TRBV5-4 and TRBJ2-1; TRBD1 matches at 10 bases. The germline V gene has CDR1 SGHNT and CDR2 YYREEE (reference sequence). V trimming: 4 bases; J trimming: 5 bases; junction bases outside the gene matches: 3. The CDR3 covers 14 residues.

This chain joins TRBV6-5 and TRBJ2-1; 9 bases fit TRBD1. CDR3 length: 15 amino acids. The J segment lost 8 bases and the V segment lost 6 bases, leaving 11 bases of the junction unmatched. CDR1 is MNHEY and CDR2 is SVGAGI in the germline V gene. CDR3 loop: CASSPRGQGIHEQFF. The CDR3 nucleotides read TGTGCCAGCAGCCCACGGGGACAGGGTATCCATGAGCAGTTCTTC.

The V and J genes are TRBV5-1 and TRBJ2-3; D is uncertain. Germline CDR1 SGHRS, CDR2 YFSETQ. Trimming cost V 3 bases and J 4 bases, with 18 bases left between them. The CDR3 has 16 amino acids. The CDR3 DNA is TGCGCCAGCAGCTCAGACCCAGGTACGGCTGCAGATACGCAGTATTTT. This translates into CASSSDPGTAADTQYF.